The 2 T cell receptor beta chains in this list originate from one sample, sequenced in a study of cytomegalovirus exposure and HLA in healthy donors. PCR employed 60 Vbeta and 13 Jbeta primers. Sequenced by immunoSEQ multiplex PCR; TCRdb stores in-frame clones only, minus some. The sample data list about 140,000 clones. The sequencing sample was made of PBMCs. The receptors were gathered from a woman younger than 30 in good health and CMV-seronegative.

A note on this clone: Germline is not matched at one junction end, which may reflect a read error. The CDR3 sequence is CASREDRLNTEAFF. The CDR3, as DNA: TGTGCCAGCAGAGAAGACAGATTGAACACTGAAGCTTTCTTT. V and J are TRBV6-1 and TRBJ1-1, with D perhaps matching TRBD1 (5 bases). Germline loops: CDR1 MNHNS, CDR2 SASEGT. The CDR3 contains 14 residues.

The chain is built from TRBV5-1 and TRBJ2-1; TRBD1 agrees at 9 bases. This CDR3 region has 16 residues. V was pared by 3 bases and J by 7 bases, with 11 bases of the junction left unmatched. CDR1 is SGHRS and CDR2 is YFSETQ in the germline V gene. The CDR3 reads CASSWNTGGDRNEQFF. CDR3 coding DNA: TGCGCCAGCAGCTGGAATACAGGGGGCGACCGAAATGAGCAGTTCTTC.